This T cell receptor (beta chain) is drawn from a study of CD8+ T cells in alopecia areata. This CDR3 comprises 15 residues. Trimming cost V 5 bases and J 4 bases; bases outside gene matches: 7. Germline V gene lookup returns CDR1 LNHNV and CDR2 YYDKDF (reference sequence). As the sequencing template, cDNA was produced by extracting RNA and reverse transcribing it. The repertoire was sequenced with immunoSEQ multiplex PCR; TCRdb's copy has only in-frame clones and lacks some. The sample has some 150,000 clones, under 60% seen once; the top ten hold 15% to 20%. The material was CD8+ T cells sorted from blood, obtained at week 0. The V gene is TRBV15, the J gene TRBJ1-5; 8 positions agree with TRBD1. This receptor was obtained from a human donor with alopecia areata. The CDR3 coding sequence is TGTGCCACCAGCCCAGAAGGACAGGGAAATCAGCCCCAGCATTTT. It encodes CATSPEGQGNQPQHF.